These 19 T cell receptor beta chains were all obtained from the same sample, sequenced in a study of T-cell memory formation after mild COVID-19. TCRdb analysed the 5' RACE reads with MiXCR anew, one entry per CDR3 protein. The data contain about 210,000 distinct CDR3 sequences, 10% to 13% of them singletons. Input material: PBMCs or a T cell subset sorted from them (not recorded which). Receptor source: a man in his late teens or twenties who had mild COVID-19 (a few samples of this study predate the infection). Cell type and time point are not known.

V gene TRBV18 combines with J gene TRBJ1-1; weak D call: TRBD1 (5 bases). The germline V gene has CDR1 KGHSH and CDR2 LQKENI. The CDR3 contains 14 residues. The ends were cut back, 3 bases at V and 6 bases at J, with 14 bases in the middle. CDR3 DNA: TGTGCCAGCTCACCGGCCAGGGTTTACGCTGAAGCTTTCTTT. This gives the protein CASSPARVYAEAFF.

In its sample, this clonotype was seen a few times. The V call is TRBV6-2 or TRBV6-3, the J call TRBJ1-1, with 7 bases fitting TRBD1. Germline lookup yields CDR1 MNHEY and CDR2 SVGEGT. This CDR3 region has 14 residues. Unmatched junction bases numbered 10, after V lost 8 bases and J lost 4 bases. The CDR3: CASRNRGGSTEAFF. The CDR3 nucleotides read TGTGCCAGCCGCAACAGGGGAGGGAGCACTGAAGCTTTCTTT.

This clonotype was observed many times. Here the CDR3 DNA reads TGCAGTGCTGATGGGACTAGCGGGGGCCAAGAGACCCAGTACTTC. It specifies CSADGTSGGQETQYF. The gene calls are TRBV20-1 and TRBJ2-5; TRBD2 matches 14 bases. There are 15 residues in the CDR3. Trimming removed 5 bases from V and 1 base from J; junction bases left unmatched: 3. Germline V gene lookup returns CDR1 DFQATT and CDR2 SNEGSKA (reference sequence).

CDR3 protein: CASSPTGSEPQHF. The CDR3 coding sequence is TGTGCCAGCAGCCCTACAGGGTCAGAGCCCCAGCATTTT. The V gene is TRBV7-3, the J gene TRBJ1-5; tentative D call: TRBD1 (6 bases). Germline values: CDR1 SGHTA, CDR2 FQGTGA. Trimming cost V 5 bases and J 8 bases, with 13 bases left between them. CDR3 length: 13 amino acids. The complete variable domain, with remaining parts taken from reference TRBV7-3 and TRBJ1-5, reads GAGVSQTPSNKVTEKGKYVELRCDPISGHTALYWYRQSLGQGPEFLIYFQGTGAADDSGLPNDRFFAVRPEGSVSTLKIQRTERGDSAVYLCASSPTGSEPQHFGDGTRLSIL.

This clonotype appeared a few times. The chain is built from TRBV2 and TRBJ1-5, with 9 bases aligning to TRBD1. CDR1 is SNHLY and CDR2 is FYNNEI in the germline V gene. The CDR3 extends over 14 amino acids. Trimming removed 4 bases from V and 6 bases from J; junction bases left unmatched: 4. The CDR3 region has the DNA TGTGCCAGCAGTGGGACAGGGGAAGGTCAGCCCCAGCATTTT. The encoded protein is CASSGTGEGQPQHF.

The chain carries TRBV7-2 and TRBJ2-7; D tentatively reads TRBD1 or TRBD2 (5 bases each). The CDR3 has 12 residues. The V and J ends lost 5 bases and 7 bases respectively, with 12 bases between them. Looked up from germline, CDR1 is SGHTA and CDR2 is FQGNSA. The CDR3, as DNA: TGTGCCAGCAGCCTGAATTGGGGGGAGCAGTACTTC. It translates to CASSLNWGEQYF.

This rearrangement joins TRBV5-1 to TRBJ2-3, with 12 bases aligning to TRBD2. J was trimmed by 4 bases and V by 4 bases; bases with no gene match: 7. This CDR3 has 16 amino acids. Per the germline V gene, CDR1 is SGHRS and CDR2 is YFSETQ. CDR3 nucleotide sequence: TGCGCCAGCAGCACCGGACTAGCGGGGAGGGCAGATACGCAGTATTTT. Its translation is CASSTGLAGRADTQYF.

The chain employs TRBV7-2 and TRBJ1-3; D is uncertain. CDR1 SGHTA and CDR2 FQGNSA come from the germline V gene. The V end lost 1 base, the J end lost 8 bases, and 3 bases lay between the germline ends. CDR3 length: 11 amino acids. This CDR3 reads CASSLGDTIYF. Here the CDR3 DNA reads TGTGCCAGCAGCTTAGGAGACACCATATATTTT. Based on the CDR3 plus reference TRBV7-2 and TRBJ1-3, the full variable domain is GAGVSQSPSNKVTEKGKDVELRCDPISGHTALYWYRQSLGQGLEFLIYFQGNSAPDKSGLPSDRFSAERTGGSVSTLTIQRTQQEDSAVYLCASSLGDTIYFGEGSWLTVV.

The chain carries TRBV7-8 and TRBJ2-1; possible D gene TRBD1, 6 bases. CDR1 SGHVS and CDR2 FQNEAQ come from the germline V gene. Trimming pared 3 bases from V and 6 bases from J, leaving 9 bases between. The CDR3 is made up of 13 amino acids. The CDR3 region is CASSFTGSNEQFF. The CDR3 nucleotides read TGTGCCAGCAGCTTTACAGGGTCCAATGAGCAGTTCTTC.

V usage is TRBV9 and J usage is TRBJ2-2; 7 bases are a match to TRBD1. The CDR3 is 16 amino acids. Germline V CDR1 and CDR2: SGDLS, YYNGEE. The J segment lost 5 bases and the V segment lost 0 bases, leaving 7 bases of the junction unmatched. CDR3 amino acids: CASSVGTGFETGELFF. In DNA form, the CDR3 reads TGTGCCAGCAGCGTAGGGACAGGTTTTGAGACCGGGGAGCTGTTTTTT.

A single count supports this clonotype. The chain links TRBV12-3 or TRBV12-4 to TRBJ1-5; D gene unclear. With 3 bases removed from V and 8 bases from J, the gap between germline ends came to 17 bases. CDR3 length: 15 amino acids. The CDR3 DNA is TGTGCCAGCAGTTTTGGCGCATCTATATCAGAGCCCCAGCATTTT. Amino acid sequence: CASSFGASISEPQHF.

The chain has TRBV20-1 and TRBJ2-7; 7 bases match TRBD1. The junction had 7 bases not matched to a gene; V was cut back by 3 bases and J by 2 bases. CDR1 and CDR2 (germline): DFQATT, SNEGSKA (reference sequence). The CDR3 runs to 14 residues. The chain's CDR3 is CSASLGGQTYEQYF. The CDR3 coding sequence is TGCAGTGCTAGCTTAGGGGGACAGACCTACGAGCAGTACTTC.

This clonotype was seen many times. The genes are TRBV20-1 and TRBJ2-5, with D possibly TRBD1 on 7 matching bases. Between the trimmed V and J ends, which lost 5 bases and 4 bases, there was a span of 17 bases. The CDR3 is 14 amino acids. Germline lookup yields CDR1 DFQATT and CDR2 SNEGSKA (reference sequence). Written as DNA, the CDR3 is TGCAGTGCTCCTATGACAGGGAGGCCAGAGACCCAGTACTTC. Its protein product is CSAPMTGRPETQYF.

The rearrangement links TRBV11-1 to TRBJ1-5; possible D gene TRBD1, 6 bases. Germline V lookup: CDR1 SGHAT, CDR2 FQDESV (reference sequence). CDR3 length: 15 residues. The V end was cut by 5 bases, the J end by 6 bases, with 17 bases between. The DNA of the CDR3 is TGTGCCAGCAGCCTGGGCCGGGGGGCCGGTCAGCCCCAGCATTTT. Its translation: CASSLGRGAGQPQHF. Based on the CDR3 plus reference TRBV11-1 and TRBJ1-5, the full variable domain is EAEVAQSPRYKITEKSQAVAFWCDPISGHATLYWYRQILGQGPELLVQFQDESVVDDSQLPKDRFSAERLKGVDSTLKIQPAELGDSAMYLCASSLGRGAGQPQHFGDGTRLSIL.

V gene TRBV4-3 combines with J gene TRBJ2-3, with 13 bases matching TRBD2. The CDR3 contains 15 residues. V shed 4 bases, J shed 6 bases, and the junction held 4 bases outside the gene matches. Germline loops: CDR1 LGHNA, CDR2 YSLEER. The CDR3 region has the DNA TGCGCCAGCAGCCCCCGACTAGCGGGGGGCGATACGCAGTATTTT. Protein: CASSPRLAGGDTQYF.

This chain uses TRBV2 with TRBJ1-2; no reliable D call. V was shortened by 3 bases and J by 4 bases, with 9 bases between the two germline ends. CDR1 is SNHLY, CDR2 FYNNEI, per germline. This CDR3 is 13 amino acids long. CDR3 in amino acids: CASSDEGIYGYTF. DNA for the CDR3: TGTGCCAGCAGTGACGAGGGAATCTATGGCTACACCTTC.

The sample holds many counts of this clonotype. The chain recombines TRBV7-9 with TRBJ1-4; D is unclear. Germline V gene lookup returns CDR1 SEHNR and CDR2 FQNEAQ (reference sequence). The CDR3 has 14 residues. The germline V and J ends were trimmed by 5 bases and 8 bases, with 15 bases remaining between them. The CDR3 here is CASSPTGRDEKLFF. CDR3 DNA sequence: TGTGCCAGCAGCCCCACCGGAAGAGACGAAAAACTGTTTTTT.

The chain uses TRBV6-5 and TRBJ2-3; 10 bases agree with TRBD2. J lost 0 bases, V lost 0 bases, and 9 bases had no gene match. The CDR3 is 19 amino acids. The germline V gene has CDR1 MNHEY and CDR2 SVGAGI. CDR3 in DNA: TGTGCCAGCAGTTACTCGGCTAGCGGGGGAGTCCCTAGCACAGATACGCAGTATTTT. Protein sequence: CASSYSASGGVPSTDTQYF.

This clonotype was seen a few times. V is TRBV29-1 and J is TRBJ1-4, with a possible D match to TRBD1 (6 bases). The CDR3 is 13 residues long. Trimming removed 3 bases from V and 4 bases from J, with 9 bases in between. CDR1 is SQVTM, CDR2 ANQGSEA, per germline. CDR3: CSVEQGSNEKLFF. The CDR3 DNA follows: TGCAGCGTTGAGCAGGGGAGTAATGAAAAACTGTTTTTT.